This T cell receptor beta chain was observed in a study of T cells in localized non-small cell lung cancer. Study-level findings and limits: The study detected a median about 50 of the top 100 tumor clones in adjacent lung.

Points on this clone: Its target is unknown.

Produced via immunoSEQ multiplex PCR; TCRdb's table is partial and in-frame only. The top ten clones hold roughly 13% of a sample with tens of thousands of clones, just under 85% of them seen once. CDR3 length: 13 amino acids. Germline CDR1 and CDR2: SGDLS and YYNGEE. The ends were cut back, 1 base at V and 2 bases at J, with 7 bases in the middle. Specimen: peripheral blood, collected before any cancer treatment. This sequence joins TRBV9 and TRBJ2-7, with D unclear. The TCR comes from a female donor over 55 with stage I lung adenocarcinoma. The CDR3 region is CASSVQDAYEQYF. CDR3 coding DNA: TGTGCCAGCAGCGTACAGGACGCCTACGAGCAGTACTTC.